This T cell receptor beta chain was captured by sequencing in a study of T cells in narcolepsy. Germline values: CDR1 PRHDT, CDR2 FYEKMQ (reference sequence). CDR3 length equals 18 residues. J lost 2 bases, V lost 3 bases, and 13 bases had no gene match. Repertoires were generated with immunoSEQ multiplex PCR, while TCRdb's copy carries only in-frame clones and drops some. The profile shows approximately 25,000 clones, 55% to 80% of them singletons. The TCR was taken from a human donor in good health. The chain uses TRBV13 and TRBJ1-5; 7 bases line up with TRBD1. The sequenced sample consisted of memory (CD45RA-) CD4+ T cells from blood. This CDR3 reads CASSLRRLGGSGNQPQHF. CDR3 DNA: TGTGCCAGCAGCTTGCGTAGGTTAGGGGGCTCTGGCAATCAGCCCCAGCATTTT.